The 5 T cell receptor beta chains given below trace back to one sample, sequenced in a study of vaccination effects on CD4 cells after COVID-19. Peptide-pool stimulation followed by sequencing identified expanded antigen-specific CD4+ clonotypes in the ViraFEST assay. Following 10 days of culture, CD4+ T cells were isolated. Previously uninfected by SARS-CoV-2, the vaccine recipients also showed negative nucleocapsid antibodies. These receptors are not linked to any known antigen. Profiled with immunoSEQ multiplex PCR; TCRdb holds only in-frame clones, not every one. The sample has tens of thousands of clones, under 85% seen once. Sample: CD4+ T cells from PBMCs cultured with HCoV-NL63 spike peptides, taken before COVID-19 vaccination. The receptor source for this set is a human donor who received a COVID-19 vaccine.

The CDR3 DNA sequence: TGTGCCAGTAGTAGACAGCCACAAGAGACCCAGTACTTC. Encoded protein: CASSRQPQETQYF. J is TRBJ2-5 and V is TRBV19; possible D gene TRBD1, 5 bases. V was clipped by 4 bases and J by 2 bases, with 8 bases between them. CDR3 length: 13 amino acids. The germline CDR1 and CDR2 sequences are LNHDA and SQIVND (reference sequence).

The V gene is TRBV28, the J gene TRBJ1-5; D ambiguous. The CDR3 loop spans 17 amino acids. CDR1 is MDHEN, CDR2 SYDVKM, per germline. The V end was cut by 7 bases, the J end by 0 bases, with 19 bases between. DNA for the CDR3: TGTGCCAGCACTCTTTCTCGGAGCTTACCTAGCAATCAGCCCCAGCATTTT. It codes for CASTLSRSLPSNQPQHF. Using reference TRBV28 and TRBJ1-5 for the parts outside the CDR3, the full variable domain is DVKVTQSSRYLVKRTGEKVFLECVQDMDHENMFWYRQDPGLGLRLIYFSYDVKMKEKGDIPEGYSVSREKKERFSLILESASTNQTSMYLCASTLSRSLPSNQPQHFGDGTRLSIL.

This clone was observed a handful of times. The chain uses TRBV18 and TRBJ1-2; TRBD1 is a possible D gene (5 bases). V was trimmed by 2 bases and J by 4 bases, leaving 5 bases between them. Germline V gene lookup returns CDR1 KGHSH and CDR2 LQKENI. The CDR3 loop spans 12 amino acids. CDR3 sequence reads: CASSPGTYGYTF. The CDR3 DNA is TGTGCCAGCTCACCAGGGACCTATGGCTACACCTTC.

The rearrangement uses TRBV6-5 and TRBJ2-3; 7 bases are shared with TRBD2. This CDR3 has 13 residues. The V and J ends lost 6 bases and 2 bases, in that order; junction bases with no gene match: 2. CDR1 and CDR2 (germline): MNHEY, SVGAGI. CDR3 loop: CASRREATDTQYF. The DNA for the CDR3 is TGTGCCAGCAGACGGGAGGCCACAGATACGCAGTATTTT.

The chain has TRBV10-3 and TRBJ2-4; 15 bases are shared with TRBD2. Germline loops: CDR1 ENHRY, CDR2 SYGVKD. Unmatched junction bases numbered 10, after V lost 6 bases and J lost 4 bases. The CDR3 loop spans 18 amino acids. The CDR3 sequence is CAISPGLAGGSLKNIQYF. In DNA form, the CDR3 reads TGTGCCATCAGCCCGGGACTAGCGGGGGGTAGTTTAAAAAACATTCAGTACTTC.